This T cell receptor beta chain was identified in a study of lymphopenia after photon versus proton radiotherapy. Trimming left V 6 bases short and J 7 bases short, with 16 bases between. Germline-derived CDR1 and CDR2 are MNHEY and SVGAGI. The CDR3 runs to 15 residues. Study results and limitations: Relative stability marked proton patients; photon patients lost diversity and naive cells. Oligoclonal CD8+ Temra expansion after nadir drove photon patients' diversity drop.

On this clone: Its specificity is unknown.

Sequencing was performed with immunoSEQ multiplex PCR; in TCRdb, only in-frame clones are kept and a portion is missing. The profile shows 65,000 to 85,000 clones, roughly 90% of them singletons. The sequencing used peripheral blood, collected from a patient treated with photon-based radiotherapy. The chain recombines TRBV6-5 with TRBJ1-6, with D perhaps matching TRBD1 (5 bases). The receptor comes from a woman aged 40 to 55 with cholangiocarcinoma. The CDR3 sequence: CASSAGTSGNSPLHF. The CDR3 DNA is TGTGCCAGCAGCGCCGGGACGTCGGGCAATTCACCCCTCCACTTT.